A selection of T cell receptor beta chains follows, all from one sample in a study of tumor and adjacent non-tumor tissue in lung cancer. Using its own MiXCR run on the multiplex PCR reads, TCRdb lists one record per CDR3 protein. The data contain roughly 76,000 distinct CDR3 sequences, nearly 70% of them singletons. The sequenced sample was lung tumor tissue. The receptor set was obtained from a woman aged 70 to 79 with non-small cell lung cancer. CDR3s include the opening cysteine and the closing phenylalanine or tryptophan. The D gene is left open where the match is weak. Clone sizes are given selectively: once, few, many, or a class where the clone is expanded.

d_call clone_size j_call v_call cdr3_aa cdr3_nt
NA NA TRBJ2-3 TRBV10-3 CAISGGSNSNQPQYF TGTGCCATCAGCGGCGGCAGCAATAGCAATCAGCCCCAGTATTTT
NA NA TRBJ2-1 TRBV5-1 CASSKYSRRGVNEQFF TGCGCCAGCAGCAAATATAGCCGGAGGGGGGTCAATGAGCAGTTCTTC
TRBD2 many TRBJ2-1 TRBV5-5 CASSLGATSGRKNEQFF TGTGCCAGCAGCTTGGGGGCGACTAGCGGGAGAAAGAATGAGCAGTTCTTC
NA many TRBJ2-7 TRBV11-2 CASSLVSSASSYEQYF TGTGCCAGCAGCTTAGTGAGTAGCGCTAGCTCCTACGAGCAGTACTTC
NA many TRBJ2-1 TRBV5-1 CASSLGTPNEQFF TGCGCCAGCAGCTTGGGGACTCCCAATGAGCAGTTCTTC
TRBD1 NA TRBJ1-4 TRBV29-1 CSVGQGGTNEKMFF TGCAGCGTCGGACAGGGGGGAACTAATGAAAAAATGTTTTTC
NA NA TRBJ2-7 TRBV28 CARSLLPSYEQCF TGTGCCAGAAGTTTATTACCATCCTACGAGCAGTGCTTC
TRBD1 many TRBJ2-5 TRBV6-1 CASSETGTVQETQYF TGTGCCAGCAGTGAAACGGGGACAGTTCAAGAGACCCAGTACTTC
TRBD2 NA TRBJ2-2 TRBV4-1 CASSQSGGPSAGELFF TGCGCCAGCAGCCAATCGGGAGGGCCGAGCGCCGGGGAGCTGTTCTTT
NA NA TRBJ1-3 TRBV29-1 CNVVSGRGRNTIYF TGCAACGTTGTGTCAGGGAGAGGTAGAAACACCATATATTTT
NA medium-sized TRBJ1-2 TRBV29-1 CSTRGGSNYGYTF TGCAGCACGAGGGGAGGTTCTAACTATGGCTACACCTTC
NA NA TRBJ1-1 TRBV28 CASSLSRNSEAFF TGTGCTAGCAGCTTATCAAGGAACAGTGAAGCTTTCTTT
TRBD2 NA TRBJ2-1 TRBV20-1 CSASTTSGCVNEQFF TGCAGTGCTAGTACTACTAGCGGGTGTGTCAATGAGCAGTTCTTC
TRBD1 medium-sized TRBJ1-2 TRBV4-1 CASSQAGTGVYGYTF TGCGCCAGCAGCCAGGCCGGGACAGGGGTCTATGGCTACACCTTC
TRBD1 NA TRBJ2-6 TRBV6-2/TRBV6-3 CASRAGQGAGSGANVLTF TGTGCCAGTAGAGCCGGACAGGGGGCTGGTTCTGGGGCCAACGTCCTGACTTTC
TRBD2 few TRBJ2-1 TRBV24-1 CATSVDGLVGEDEQFF TGTGCCACCAGTGTCGACGGACTAGTGGGGGAGGATGAGCAGTTCTTC
NA once TRBJ2-5 TRBV29-1 CSVKQGPQYF TGCAGCGTAAAGCAGGGTCCCCAGTACTTC
NA NA TRBJ1-4 TRBV7-9 CASSLIRDIKKLFF TGTGCCAGCAGCCTCATCCGGGACATCAAGAAACTGTTTTTT
NA NA TRBJ1-2 TRBV29-1 CSVESGACGYTF TGCAGCGTTGAGTCAGGGGCCTGTGGTTACACCTTC
NA NA TRBJ1-5 TRBV5-1 CASRTNRNQPQHF TGCGCCAGCAGAACAAATCGCAATCAGCCCCAGCATTTT
NA NA TRBJ2-7 TRBV5-1 CASSLGDINYEQYF TGCGCCAGCAGCTTGGGGGACATAAACTACGAGCAGTACTTC
TRBD2 NA TRBJ2-2 TRBV5-1 CASIIEAGVTGELFF TGCGCCAGCATTATCGAAGCGGGAGTCACCGGGGAGCTGTTTTTT
NA NA TRBJ2-2 TRBV11-3 CVSSLKGYGRANTGGLFF TGTGTCAGCAGCTTAAAAGGTTACGGACGGGCGAACACCGGGGGGCTGTTTTTT
NA NA TRBJ2-3 TRBV6-5 CASSHEQGPTDTQYF TGTGCCAGCAGTCACGAACAGGGACCGACAGATACGCAGTATTTT
TRBD1 NA TRBJ1-1 TRBV20-1 CSARDRQGAFMNTETFF TGCAGTGCTAGAGATAGACAGGGGGCGTTTATGAACACCGAAACTTTCTTT
NA NA TRBJ2-4 TRBV28 CASRDCLAKNIQHF TGTGCCAGCAGGGACTGTCTAGCCAAAAACATTCAGCACTTC
NA NA TRBJ1-2 TRBV6-5 CASSLRRDNNYGYAF TGTGCCAGCAGTCTCCGCCGGGACAACAACTATGGCTACGCCTTC
NA NA TRBJ2-7 TRBV5-1 CASGLIGVNNEQYF TGCGCCAGCGGCTTGATAGGGGTAAACAACGAGCAGTACTTC
TRBD1 NA TRBJ2-4 TRBV12-3/TRBV12-4 CAISQGQIKNRYF TGTGCCATCAGCCAGGGACAGATAAAAAATCGGTACTTT
NA few TRBJ1-5 TRBV6-1 CAISDIGAWNQPQHF TGTGCCATCAGCGACATTGGGGCGTGGAATCAGCCCCAGCATTTT
NA NA TRBJ2-1 TRBV4-1 CARSQSPGPKDDEQFF TGCGCCAGGAGCCAATCTCCGGGCCCAAAGGACGATGAGCAGTTCTTC
TRBD1 NA TRBJ2-7 TRBV4-1 CARSQVLGQGVGEQYF TGCGCCAGAAGCCAAGTATTGGGACAGGGAGTAGGCGAGCAGTACTTC
NA NA TRBJ2-7 TRBV7-9 CASSLAGQSAYEQYF TGTGCCAGCAGCTTAGCGGGACAATCAGCATACGAGCAGTACTTC
NA NA TRBJ1-2 TRBV11-1 CASSHSGVGYCYTF TGTGCCAGCAGTCACTCGGGAGTTGGCTATTGCTACACTTTC
NA NA TRBJ1-6 TRBV6-5 CASSYSVGDSSYNSLLHF TGTGCCAGCAGTTACTCGGTGGGCGACAGCTCCTATAATTCACTCCTCCACTTT
NA many TRBJ2-2 TRBV7-9 CASSSSWVDTGELFF TGTGCCAGCAGCTCTAGTTGGGTAGACACCGGGGAGCTGTTTTTT
NA NA TRBJ2-3 TRBV6-1 CASATGGTTDTQYF TGTGCCAGCGCAACGGGTGGGACCACAGATACGCAGTATTTT
NA NA TRBJ1-4 TRBV29-1 CSVEDPTLTNEKPFF TGCAGCGTTGAAGATCCGACGCTAACTAATGAAAAACCGTTTTTT
NA NA TRBJ2-6 TRBV10-3 CAISGQIGNSGANVLTF TGTGCCATCAGTGGACAGATAGGGAACTCTGGAGCCAACGTCCTGACTTTC
TRBD1 many TRBJ1-1 TRBV4-2 CASSRLSVDRNKNTEAFF TGTGCCAGCAGCCGTCTTTCGGTGGACAGGAATAAGAACACTGAAGCTTTCTTT
TRBD1 NA TRBJ1-4 TRBV29-1 CSVGAGGANEILFF TGCAGCGTTGGAGCAGGGGGCGCAAATGAAATACTGTTTTTT
NA many TRBJ2-3 TRBV7-8 CASLASGASTDTQYF TGTGCCAGCCTGGCCAGCGGAGCCAGCACAGATACGCAGTATTTT
NA few TRBJ2-1 TRBV28 CANTLGATSRNEQFF TGTGCCAACACCCTAGGTGCTACGAGTAGGAATGAGCAGTTCTTC
TRBD2 NA TRBJ2-7 TRBV29-1 CSVEDNRSSGGHVQYF TGCAGCGTTGAAGATAATCGGTCTAGCGGGGGCCACGTGCAGTACTTC
NA NA TRBJ2-1 TRBV11-1 CASNLNYNQQFF TGTGCCAGCAACTTAAATTACAATCAGCAGTTCTTC
NA many TRBJ2-1 TRBV11-2 CASSHRARDPVRNYNEQFF TGTGCCAGCAGCCACCGGGCCCGGGACCCTGTGCGCAACTACAATGAGCAGTTCTTC
NA NA TRBJ2-1 TRBV11-1 CASSLAQAGQYNEHFF TGTGCCAGCAGCTTAGCCCAAGCGGGCCAATACAATGAGCACTTCTTC
NA many TRBJ2-7 TRBV28 CASRKPSGSYEQYF TGTGCCAGCAGGAAACCAAGCGGATCCTACGAGCAGTACTTC
NA few TRBJ2-3 TRBV20-1 CSARAGATDTQYF TGCAGTGCTCGGGCAGGGGCTACAGATACGCAGTATTTT
NA many TRBJ2-1 TRBV5-4 CASSLPFSHNEQFF TGTGCCAGCAGCCTACCGTTCTCCCACAATGAGCAGTTCTTC
TRBD2 NA TRBJ2-7 TRBV20-1 CSSREGTRGRGERYF TGCAGTTCTAGAGAGGGGACTAGGGGGAGGGGCGAGCGGTACTTC
NA NA TRBJ1-2 TRBV6-1 CVSTEYGYYGYTF TGTGTCAGCACTGAATATGGATACTATGGCTACACCTTC
TRBD2 NA TRBJ2-3 TRBV4-2 CAISQKWTSGRKGAFFDTQYF TGTGCCATCAGCCAAAAATGGACCAGCGGGAGAAAGGGTGCCTTTTTCGATACGCAGTATTTT
NA NA TRBJ2-7 TRBV7-4 CASSPRRRGHEQYF TGTGCCAGCAGCCCCCGAAGGAGGGGACACGAGCAGTACTTC